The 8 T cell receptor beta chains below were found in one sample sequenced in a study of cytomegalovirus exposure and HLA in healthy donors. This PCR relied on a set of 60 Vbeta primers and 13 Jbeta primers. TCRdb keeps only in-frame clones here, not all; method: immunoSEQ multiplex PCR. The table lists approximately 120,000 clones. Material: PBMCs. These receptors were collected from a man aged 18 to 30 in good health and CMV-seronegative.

CDR3 DNA sequence: TGCAGCGTAAGCGGCTACACCTTC. Translating it yields CSVSGYTF. The chain is built from TRBV29-1 and TRBJ1-2; D unclear. Germline assignment: CDR1 SQVTM and CDR2 ANQGSEA. The CDR3 loop spans 8 amino acids. V was pared by 6 bases and J by 8 bases, with 4 bases between.

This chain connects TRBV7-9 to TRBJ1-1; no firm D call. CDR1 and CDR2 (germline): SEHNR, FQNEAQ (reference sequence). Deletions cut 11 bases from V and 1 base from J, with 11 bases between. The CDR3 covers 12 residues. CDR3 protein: CALRVPNTEAFF. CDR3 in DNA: TGTGCCCTGAGGGTACCGAACACTGAAGCTTTCTTT.

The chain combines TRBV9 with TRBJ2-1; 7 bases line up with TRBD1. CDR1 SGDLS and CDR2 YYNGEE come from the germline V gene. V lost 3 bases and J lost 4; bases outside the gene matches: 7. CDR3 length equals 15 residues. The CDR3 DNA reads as TGTGCCAGCAGCGCAGACAGGGCCGATTACAATGAGCAGTTCTTC. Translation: CASSADRADYNEQFF.

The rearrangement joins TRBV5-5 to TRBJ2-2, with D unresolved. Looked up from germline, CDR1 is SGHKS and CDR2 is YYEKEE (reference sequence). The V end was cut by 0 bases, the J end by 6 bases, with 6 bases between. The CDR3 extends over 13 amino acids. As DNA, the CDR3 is TGTGCCAGCAGCTTGGCTTCCGCCGGGGAGCTGTTTTTT. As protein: CASSLASAGELFF.

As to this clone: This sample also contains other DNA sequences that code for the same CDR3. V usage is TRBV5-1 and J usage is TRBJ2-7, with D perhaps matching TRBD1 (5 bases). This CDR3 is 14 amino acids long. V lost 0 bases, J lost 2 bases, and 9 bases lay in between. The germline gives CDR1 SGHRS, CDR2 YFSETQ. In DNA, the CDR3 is TGCGCCAGCAGCTTGGCGGGCAGGGCCTACGAGCAGTACTTC. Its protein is CASSLAGRAYEQYF.

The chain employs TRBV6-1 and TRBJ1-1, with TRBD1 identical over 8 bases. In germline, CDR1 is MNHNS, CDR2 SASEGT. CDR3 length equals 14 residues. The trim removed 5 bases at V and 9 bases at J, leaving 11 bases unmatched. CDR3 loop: CASSNTRGQVKAFF. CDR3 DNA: TGTGCCAGCAGTAACACCCGGGGACAGGTTAAAGCTTTCTTT.

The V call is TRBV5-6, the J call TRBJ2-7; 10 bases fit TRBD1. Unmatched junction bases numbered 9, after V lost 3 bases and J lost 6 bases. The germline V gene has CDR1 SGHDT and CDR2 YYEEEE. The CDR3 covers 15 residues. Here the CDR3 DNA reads TGTGCCAGCAGCTCGGTTGGGACAGGGGACCGCGAGCAGTACTTC. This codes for CASSSVGTGDREQYF.

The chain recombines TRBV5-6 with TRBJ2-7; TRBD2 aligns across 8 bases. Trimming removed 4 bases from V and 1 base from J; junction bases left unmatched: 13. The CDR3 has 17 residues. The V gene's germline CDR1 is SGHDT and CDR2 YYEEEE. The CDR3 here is CASSHNRLALSSYEQYF. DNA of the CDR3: TGTGCCAGCAGCCATAATAGACTAGCGCTATCATCCTACGAGCAGTACTTC.